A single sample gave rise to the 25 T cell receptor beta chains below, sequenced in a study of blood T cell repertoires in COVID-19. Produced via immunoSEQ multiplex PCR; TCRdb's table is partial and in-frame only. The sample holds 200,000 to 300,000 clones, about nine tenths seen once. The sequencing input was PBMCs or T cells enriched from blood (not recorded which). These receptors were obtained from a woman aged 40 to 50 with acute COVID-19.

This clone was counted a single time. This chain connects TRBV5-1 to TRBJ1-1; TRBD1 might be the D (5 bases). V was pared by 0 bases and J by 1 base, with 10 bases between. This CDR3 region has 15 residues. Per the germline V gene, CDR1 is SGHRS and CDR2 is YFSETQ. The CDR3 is CASSLVLDRNTEAFF. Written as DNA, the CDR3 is TGCGCCAGCAGCTTGGTCCTTGACAGGAACACTGAAGCTTTCTTT.

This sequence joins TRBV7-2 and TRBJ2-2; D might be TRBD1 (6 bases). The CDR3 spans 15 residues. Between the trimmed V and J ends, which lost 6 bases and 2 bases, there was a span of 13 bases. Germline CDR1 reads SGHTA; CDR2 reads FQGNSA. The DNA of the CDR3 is TGTGCCAGCAGTACCGGACAGTCTAACACCGGGGAGCTGTTTTTT. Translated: CASSTGQSNTGELFF.

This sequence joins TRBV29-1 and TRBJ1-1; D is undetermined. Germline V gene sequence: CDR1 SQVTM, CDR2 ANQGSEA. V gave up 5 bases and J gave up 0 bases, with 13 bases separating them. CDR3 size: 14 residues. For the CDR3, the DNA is TGCAGCGTTATAAGGCAGGCCATGAACACTGAAGCTTTCTTT. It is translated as CSVIRQAMNTEAFF.

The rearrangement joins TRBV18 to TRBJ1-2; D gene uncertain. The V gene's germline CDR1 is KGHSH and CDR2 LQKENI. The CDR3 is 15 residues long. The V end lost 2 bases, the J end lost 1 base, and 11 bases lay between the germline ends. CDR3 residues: CASSPSQAINYGYTF. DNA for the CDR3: TGTGCCAGCTCACCATCACAAGCGATTAACTATGGCTACACCTTC.

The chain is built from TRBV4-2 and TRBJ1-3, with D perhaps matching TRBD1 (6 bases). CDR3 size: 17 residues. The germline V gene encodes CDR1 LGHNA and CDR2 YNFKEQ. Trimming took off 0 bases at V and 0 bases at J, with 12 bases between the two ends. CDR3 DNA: TGTGCCAGCAGCCAAGAGGAAACAGGGCTCTCTGGAAACACCATATATTTT. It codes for CASSQEETGLSGNTIYF.

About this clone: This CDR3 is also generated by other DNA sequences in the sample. CDR3 sequence reads: CASSLQGTYGYTF. For the CDR3, the DNA is TGTGCCAGCAGCCTACAGGGGACCTATGGCTACACCTTC. The J gene is TRBJ1-2, the V gene TRBV5-4; 7 bases map to TRBD1. Trimming cost V 4 bases and J 4 bases; bases outside gene matches: 4. The CDR3 contains 13 residues. Germline V CDR1 and CDR2: SGHNT, YYREEE (reference sequence).

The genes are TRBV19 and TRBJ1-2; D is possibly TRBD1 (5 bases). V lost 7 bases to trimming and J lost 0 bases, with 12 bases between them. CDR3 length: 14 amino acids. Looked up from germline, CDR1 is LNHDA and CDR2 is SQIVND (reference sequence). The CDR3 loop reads CASKGVLANYGYTF. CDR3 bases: TGTGCCAGTAAAGGGGTGCTAGCTAACTATGGCTACACCTTC.

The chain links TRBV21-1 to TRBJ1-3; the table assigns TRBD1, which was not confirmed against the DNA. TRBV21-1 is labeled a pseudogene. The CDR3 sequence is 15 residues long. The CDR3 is CASSAKTDSGNTIYF. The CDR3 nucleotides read TGTGCCAGCAGCGCCAAAACAGATTCTGGAAACACCATATATTTT.

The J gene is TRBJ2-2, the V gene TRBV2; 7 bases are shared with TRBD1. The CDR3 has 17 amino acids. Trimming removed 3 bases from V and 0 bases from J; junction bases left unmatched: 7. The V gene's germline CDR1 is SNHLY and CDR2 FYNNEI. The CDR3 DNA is TGTGCCAGCAGTGAGTCTGGACAGGCGGCGAACACCGGGGAGCTGTTTTTT. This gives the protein CASSESGQAANTGELFF.

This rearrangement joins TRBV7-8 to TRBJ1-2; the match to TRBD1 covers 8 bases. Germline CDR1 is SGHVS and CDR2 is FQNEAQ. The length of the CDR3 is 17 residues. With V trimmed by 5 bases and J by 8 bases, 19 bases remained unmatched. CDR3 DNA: TGTGCCAGCAGCCCCCAAAGCCGACAGGGGAGGTTTGGCGGCTACACCTTC. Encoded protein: CASSPQSRQGRFGGYTF. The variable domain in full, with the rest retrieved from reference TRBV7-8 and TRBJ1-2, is GAGVSQSPRYKVAKRGQDVALRCDPISGHVSLFWYQQALGQGPEFLTYFQNEAQLDKSGLPSDRFFAERPEGSVSTLKIQRTQQEDSAVYLCASSPQSRQGRFGGYTFGSGTRLTVV.

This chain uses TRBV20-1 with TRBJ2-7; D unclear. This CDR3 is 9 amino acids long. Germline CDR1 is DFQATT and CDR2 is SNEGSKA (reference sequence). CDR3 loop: CSATRVPVV. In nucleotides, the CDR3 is TGCAGTGCTACCCGGGTCCCGGTCGTC.

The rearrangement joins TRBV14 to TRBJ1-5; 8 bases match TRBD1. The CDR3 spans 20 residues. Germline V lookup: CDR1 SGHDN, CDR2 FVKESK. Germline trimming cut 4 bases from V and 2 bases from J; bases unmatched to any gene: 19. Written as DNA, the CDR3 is TGTGCCAGCAGCCGGATAATCCAGGACAGGGACCGTGGGGGCAATCAGCCCCAGCATTTT. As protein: CASSRIIQDRDRGGNQPQHF.

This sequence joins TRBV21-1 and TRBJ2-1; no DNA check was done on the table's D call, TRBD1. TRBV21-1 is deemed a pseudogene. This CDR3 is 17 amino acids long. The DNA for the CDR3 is TGTGCCAGCAGCAAAGCGGGGACAGGGAGCTCCTACAATGAGCAGTTCTTC. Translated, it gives CASSKAGTGSSYNEQFF.

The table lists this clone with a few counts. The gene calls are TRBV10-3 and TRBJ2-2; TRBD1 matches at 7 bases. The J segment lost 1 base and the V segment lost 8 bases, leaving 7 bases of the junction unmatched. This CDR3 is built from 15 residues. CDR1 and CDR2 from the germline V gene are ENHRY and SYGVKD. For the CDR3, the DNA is TGTGCCATCCGTACAGGGGCGGAGAACACCGGGGAGCTGTTTTTT. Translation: CAIRTGAENTGELFF.

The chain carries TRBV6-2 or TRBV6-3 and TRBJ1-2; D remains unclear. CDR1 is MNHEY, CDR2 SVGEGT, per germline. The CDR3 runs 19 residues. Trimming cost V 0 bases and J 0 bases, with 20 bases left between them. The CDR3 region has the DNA TGTGCCAGCAGTTACTCCCCTGACACCCTTACTTGGACTAACTATGGCTACACCTTC. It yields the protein CASSYSPDTLTWTNYGYTF.

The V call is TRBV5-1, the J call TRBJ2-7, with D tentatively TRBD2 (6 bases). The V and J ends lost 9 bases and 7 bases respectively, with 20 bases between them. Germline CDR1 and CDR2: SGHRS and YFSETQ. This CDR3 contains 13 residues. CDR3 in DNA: TGCGCCACCTCGGGACTCCTCGGTGGGGAGCAGTACTTC. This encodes CATSGLLGGEQYF.

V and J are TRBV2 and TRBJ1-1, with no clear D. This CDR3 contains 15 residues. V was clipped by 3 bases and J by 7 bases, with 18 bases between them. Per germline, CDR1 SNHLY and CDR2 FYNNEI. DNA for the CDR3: TGTGCCAGCAGTGAGAGGGCCTTAGAACGGGGTGAAGCTTTCTTT. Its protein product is CASSERALERGEAFF.

Here the CDR3 reads CASSRGQLTDTQYF. The CDR3 DNA reads as TGTGCCAGCAGTAGGGGACAGCTCACAGATACGCAGTATTTT. The chain combines TRBV14 with TRBJ2-3; 7 bases align to TRBD1. The germline V gene encodes CDR1 SGHDN and CDR2 FVKESK. With V trimmed by 6 bases and J by 2 bases, 5 bases remained unmatched. The CDR3 loop spans 14 amino acids.

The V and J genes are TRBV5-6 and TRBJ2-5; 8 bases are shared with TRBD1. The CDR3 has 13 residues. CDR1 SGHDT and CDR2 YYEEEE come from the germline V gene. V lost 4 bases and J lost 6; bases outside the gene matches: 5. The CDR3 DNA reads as TGTGCCAGCAGCAAGGACAGGGCAAAGACCCAGTACTTC. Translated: CASSKDRAKTQYF.

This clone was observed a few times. The CDR3 reads CASSFPGQGENQPQHF. The CDR3, as DNA: TGTGCCAGCAGTTTCCCGGGACAGGGGGAAAATCAGCCCCAGCATTTT. The chain recombines TRBV28 with TRBJ1-5, with 11 bases matching TRBD1. V trimming: 3 bases; J trimming: 4 bases; junction bases outside the gene matches: 5. CDR3 size: 16 residues. Per germline, CDR1 MDHEN and CDR2 SYDVKM.

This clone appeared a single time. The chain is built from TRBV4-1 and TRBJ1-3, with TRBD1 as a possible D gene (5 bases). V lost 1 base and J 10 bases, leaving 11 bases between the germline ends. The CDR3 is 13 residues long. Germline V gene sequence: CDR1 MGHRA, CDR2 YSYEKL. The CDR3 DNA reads TGCGCCAGCAGCCAAGCCAGGGATGGGACCATATATTTT. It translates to CASSQARDGTIYF.

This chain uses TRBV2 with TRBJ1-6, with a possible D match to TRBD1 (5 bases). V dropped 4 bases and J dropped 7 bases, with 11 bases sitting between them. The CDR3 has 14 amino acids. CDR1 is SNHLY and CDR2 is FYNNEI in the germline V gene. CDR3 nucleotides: TGTGCCAGCAGTGTAGAAAGGGGCAATTCACCCCTCCACTTT. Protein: CASSVERGNSPLHF.

In nucleotides, the CDR3 is TGTGCCAGCAGAAGGACAGGGGGCCGAGTACAAGCTTTCTTT. This codes for CASRRTGGRVQAFF. J is TRBJ1-1 and V is TRBV5-4; 11 nucleotides align to TRBD1. CDR3 length: 14 amino acids. The germline V gene has CDR1 SGHNT and CDR2 YYREEE (reference sequence). V dropped 5 bases and J dropped 9; count of bases not matched to a gene: 9.

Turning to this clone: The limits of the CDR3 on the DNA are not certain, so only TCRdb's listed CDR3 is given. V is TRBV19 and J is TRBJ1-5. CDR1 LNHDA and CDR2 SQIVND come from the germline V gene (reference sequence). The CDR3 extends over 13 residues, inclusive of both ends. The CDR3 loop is CASTSGGGRPQHF.

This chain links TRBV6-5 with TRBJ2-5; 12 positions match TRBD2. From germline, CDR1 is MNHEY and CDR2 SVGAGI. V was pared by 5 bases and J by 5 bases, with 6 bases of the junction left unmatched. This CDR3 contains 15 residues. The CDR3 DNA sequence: TGTGCCAGCAGTCGCGGACTAGCGGGGATGGAGACCCAGTACTTC. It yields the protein CASSRGLAGMETQYF.